This TCR beta chain was documented in a study of blood T cells in healthy people across ages. General observations from the study: Diversity was estimated from one million T cells, and these estimates were considered underestimates.

Germline CDR1 is SGHRS and CDR2 is YFSETQ. CDR3 length equals 15 residues. PCR was performed a second time for about 6 to 11 cycles using a sample-barcoded 5' primer and a J-beta primer mix. Via MiXCR, TCRdb re-called the 5' RACE reads, giving one row per CDR3 protein. The data show roughly 1,700,000 distinct CDR3 sequences, roughly 30% seen once. This clonotype was detected a few times. Its specificity is unknown. Each donor's blood draw was 8.5 to 10 milliliters of peripheral blood. This clonotype was sampled from a woman in her twenties or thirties in good health. Sample: blood. The chain couples TRBV5-1 to TRBJ2-4, with TRBD2 matching over 12 bases. The tail of the sequence fits TRBJ2-7 better, so the J call may be wrong. CDR3 nucleotides: TGCGCCAGCAGCTCCGGGGGACTAGCGGGTGGCGAGCAGTACTTC. This sequence encodes CASSSGGLAGGEQYF.